This T cell receptor beta chain was found in a study of cytomegalovirus exposure and HLA in healthy donors. Use of 60 Vbeta and 13 Jbeta primers characterized the PCR. Sequencing was performed with immunoSEQ multiplex PCR; in TCRdb, only in-frame clones are kept and a portion is missing. Of approximately 140,000 clones listed, 65% to 90% are singletons. This clone was observed a few times. As yet, its antigen is unknown. General study findings and limits: Reports indicated that the classifier achieved high specificity and sensitivity in diagnosing cytomegalovirus status. It was taken for granted in presence/absence analyses that sequencing depth across donors was roughly uniform. In vitro confirmation showed a few CMV-associated chains to be CMV antigen specific. Later analysis identified a missense DCLRE1C variant that was linked to TCR beta V- and J-gene trimming.

In germline, CDR1 is GTSNPN, CDR2 SVGIG (reference sequence). V gave up 3 bases and J gave up 4 bases, with 6 bases separating them. The CDR3 spans 11 residues. This sequence was found in a man younger than 30 in good health and CMV-seronegative. The J gene is TRBJ1-1, the V gene TRBV30; D remains ambiguous. Sequencing was done on a sample of PBMCs. CDR3 coding DNA: TGTGCCTGGAGCCAGGCCACTGAAGCTTTCTTT. Its protein is CAWSQATEAFF. Using reference TRBV30 and TRBJ1-1 for the parts outside the CDR3, the full variable domain is SQTIHQWPATLVQPVGSPLSLECTVEGTSNPNLYWYRQAAGRGLQLLFYSVGIGQISSEVPQNLSASRPQDRQFILSSKKLLLSDSGFYLCAWSQATEAFFGQGTRLTVV.